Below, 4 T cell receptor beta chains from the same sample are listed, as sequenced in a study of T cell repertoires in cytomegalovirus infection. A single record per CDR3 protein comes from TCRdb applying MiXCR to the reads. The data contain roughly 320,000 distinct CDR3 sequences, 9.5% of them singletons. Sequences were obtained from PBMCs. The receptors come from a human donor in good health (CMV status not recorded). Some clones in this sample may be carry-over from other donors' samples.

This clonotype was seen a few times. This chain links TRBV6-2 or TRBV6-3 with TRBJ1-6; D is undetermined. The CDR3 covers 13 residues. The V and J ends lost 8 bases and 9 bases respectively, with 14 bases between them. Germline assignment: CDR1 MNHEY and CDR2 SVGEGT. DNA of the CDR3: TGTGCCAGCTGGAACGTCTCTAGTTCACCCCTCCACTTT. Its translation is CASWNVSSSPLHF.

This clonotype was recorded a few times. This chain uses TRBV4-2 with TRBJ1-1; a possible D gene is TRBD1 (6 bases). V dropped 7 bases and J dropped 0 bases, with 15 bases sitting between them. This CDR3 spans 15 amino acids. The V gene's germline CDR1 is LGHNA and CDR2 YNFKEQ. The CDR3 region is CASTQGEGVNTEAFF. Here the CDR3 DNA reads TGTGCCAGCACCCAGGGTGAGGGGGTGAACACTGAAGCTTTCTTT.

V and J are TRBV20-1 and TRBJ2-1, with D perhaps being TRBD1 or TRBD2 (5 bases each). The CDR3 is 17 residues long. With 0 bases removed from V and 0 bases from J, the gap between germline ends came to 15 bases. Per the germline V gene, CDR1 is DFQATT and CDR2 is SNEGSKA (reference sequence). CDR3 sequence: CSARDHEGPSSYNEQFF. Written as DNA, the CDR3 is TGCAGTGCTAGAGACCACGAGGGGCCAAGCTCCTACAATGAGCAGTTCTTC.

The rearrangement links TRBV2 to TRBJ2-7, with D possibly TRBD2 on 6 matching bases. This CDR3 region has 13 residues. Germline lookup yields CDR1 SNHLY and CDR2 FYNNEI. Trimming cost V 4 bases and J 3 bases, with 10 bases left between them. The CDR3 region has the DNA TGTGCCAGCAGTGTAGAGGGAGGCTACGAGCAGTACTTC. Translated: CASSVEGGYEQYF.